This T cell receptor beta chain was identified in a study of blood T cells in healthy people across ages. Combining a sample-barcoded 5' primer with a J-beta primer mix, a second PCR ran for roughly 7 to 11 cycles. Using its own MiXCR run on the 5' RACE reads, TCRdb lists one record per CDR3 protein. The sample has over 550,000 distinct CDR3 sequences; less than 35% are singletons. This CDR3 spans 14 amino acids. The germline gives CDR1 SNHLY, CDR2 FYNNEI. The V end was cut by 8 bases, the J end by 0 bases, with 11 bases between. The source of this sequence is an elderly woman in good health. The sequencing input was blood. The genes are TRBV2 and TRBJ2-1; no reliable D call. CDR3 coding DNA: TGTGCCAGCTTGAAGGGAAGCTCCTACAATGAGCAGTTCTTC. This codes for CASLKGSSYNEQFF.